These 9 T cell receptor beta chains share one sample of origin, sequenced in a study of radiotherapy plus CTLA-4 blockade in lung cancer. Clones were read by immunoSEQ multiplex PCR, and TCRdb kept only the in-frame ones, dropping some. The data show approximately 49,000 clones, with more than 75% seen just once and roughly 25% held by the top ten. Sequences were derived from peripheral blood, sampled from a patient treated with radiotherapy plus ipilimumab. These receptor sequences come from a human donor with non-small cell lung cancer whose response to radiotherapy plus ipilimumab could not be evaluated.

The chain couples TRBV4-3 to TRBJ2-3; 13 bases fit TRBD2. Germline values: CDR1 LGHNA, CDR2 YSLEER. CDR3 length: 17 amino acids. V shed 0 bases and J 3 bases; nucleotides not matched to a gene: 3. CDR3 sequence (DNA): TGCGCCAGCAGCCAAGATACTAGCGGGAGGGGGACAGATACGCAGTATTTT. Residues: CASSQDTSGRGTDTQYF.

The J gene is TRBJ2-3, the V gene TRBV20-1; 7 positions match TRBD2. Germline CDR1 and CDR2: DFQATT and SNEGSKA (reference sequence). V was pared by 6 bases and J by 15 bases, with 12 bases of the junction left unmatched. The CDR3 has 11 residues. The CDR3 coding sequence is TGCAGTGCCACGTCCGCTAGCGGATCATATTTT. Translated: CSATSASGSYF.

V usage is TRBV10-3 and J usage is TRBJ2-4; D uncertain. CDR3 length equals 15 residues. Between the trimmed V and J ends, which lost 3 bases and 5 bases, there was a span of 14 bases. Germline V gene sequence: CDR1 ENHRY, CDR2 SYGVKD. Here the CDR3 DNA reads TGTGCCATCAGTGATGTAAAGGCGGCAGAAAACATTCAGTACTTC. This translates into CAISDVKAAENIQYF.

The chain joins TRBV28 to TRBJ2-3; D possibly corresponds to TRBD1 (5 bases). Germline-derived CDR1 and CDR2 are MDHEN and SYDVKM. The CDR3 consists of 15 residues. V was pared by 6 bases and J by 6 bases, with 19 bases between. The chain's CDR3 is CASSRGQGAWDTQYF. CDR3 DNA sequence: TGTGCCAGCAGCCGCGGACAAGGGGCATGGGATACGCAGTATTTT.

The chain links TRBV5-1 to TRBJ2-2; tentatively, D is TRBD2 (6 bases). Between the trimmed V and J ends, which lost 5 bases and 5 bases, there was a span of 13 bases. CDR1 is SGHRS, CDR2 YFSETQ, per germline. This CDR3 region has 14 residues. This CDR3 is CASRIGGTTGELFF. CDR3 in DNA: TGCGCCAGCAGGATTGGGGGGACGACCGGGGAGCTGTTTTTT.

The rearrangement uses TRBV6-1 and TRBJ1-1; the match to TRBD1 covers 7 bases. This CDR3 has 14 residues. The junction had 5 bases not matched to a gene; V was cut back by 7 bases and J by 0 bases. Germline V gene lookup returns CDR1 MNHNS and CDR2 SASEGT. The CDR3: CASTLGQVNTEAFF. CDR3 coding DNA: TGTGCCAGCACACTAGGACAGGTGAACACTGAAGCTTTCTTT.

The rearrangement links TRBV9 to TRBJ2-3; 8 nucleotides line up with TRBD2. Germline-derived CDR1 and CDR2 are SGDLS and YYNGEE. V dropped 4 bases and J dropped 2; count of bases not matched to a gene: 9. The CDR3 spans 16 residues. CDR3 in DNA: TGTGCCAGCAGCCCCGGGGGGGGCCAAGCCACAGATACGCAGTATTTT. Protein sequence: CASSPGGGQATDTQYF. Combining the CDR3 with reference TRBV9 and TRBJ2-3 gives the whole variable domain DSGVTQTPKHLITATGQRVTLRCSPRSGDLSVYWYQQSLDQGLQFLIQYYNGEERAKGNILERFSAQQFPDLHSELNLSSLELGDSALYFCASSPGGGQATDTQYFGPGTRLTVL.

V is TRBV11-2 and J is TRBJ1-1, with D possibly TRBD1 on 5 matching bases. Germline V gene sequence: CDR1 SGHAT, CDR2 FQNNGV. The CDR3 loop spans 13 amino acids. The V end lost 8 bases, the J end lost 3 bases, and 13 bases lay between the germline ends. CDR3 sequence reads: CASGAGLDTEAFF. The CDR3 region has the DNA TGTGCCAGCGGGGCGGGACTGGACACTGAAGCTTTCTTT.

For the CDR3, the DNA is TGTGCCACCGCGGGTGGGGGCGCGGCCGAAAAACTGTTTTTT. This codes for CATAGGGAAEKLFF. This chain links TRBV19 with TRBJ1-4; perhaps TRBD1 as D (6 bases). The CDR3 spans 14 residues. Germline CDR1 LNHDA, CDR2 SQIVND (reference sequence). The V end was cut by 10 bases, the J end by 8 bases, with 20 bases between.